What follows is one T cell receptor (beta chain) and its context. No antigen is known for it. No quality values exist for individual bases; no much larger clone is one base distant. Libraries were built with the immunoSEQ multiplex PCR assay. In TCRdb, the immuneACCESS table is reduced to in-frame sequences with V and J assigned. These tables do not hold every clone; where another copy was compared, an unresolved V gene accounts for under half, and the others remain unexplained. For this sample the table gives about 140,000 clones, of which roughly 92% were detected only once. The ten largest clonotypes hold roughly 10% of the sample. The data stem from a study of control samples from healthy donors and cancer patients (dated by TCRdb to the early 2020s). The germline V gene supplies CDR1 SGHTA and CDR2 FQGTGA. The CDR3 covers 13 residues, taking in both the cysteine and the phenylalanine. Only CDR3 DNA is held: 39 bases, read in frame from base 1. Germline trimming: 5 bases from V, 0 bases from J; junction bases outside gene matches: 0.

The TCR comes from a man aged 25 to 40 in good health. The sample taken for sequencing was blood. The rearrangement joined TRBV7-3 to TRBJ1-1, with 7 bases aligning to TRBD1. At the DNA level, the sequence is TGTGCCAGCAGCACAGGGGTGAACACTGAAGCTTTCTTT. This gives the protein CASSTGVNTEAFF. With all but the CDR3 taken from the reference TRBV7-3 and TRBJ1-1 genes, the full variable domain is: GAGVSQTPSNKVTEKGKYVELRCDPISGHTALYWYRQSLGQGPEFLIYFQGTGAADDSGLPNDRFFAVRPEGSVSTLKIQRTERGDSAVYLCASSTGVNTEAFFGQGTRLTVV.